The 13 T cell receptor beta chains below were found in one sample sequenced in a study of read filtering for tumor transcriptome and immune sequencing. The library was built from roughly 400 ng RNA with molecular barcoded adaptors for alpha/delta and beta/gamma chains. MiXCR was run by TCRdb on the reads, yielding one entry per CDR3 protein. The sample holds around 130,000 distinct CDR3 sequences; 13% are singletons and the top ten take 8% to 9%. The sequenced sample was a population of CD138-negative cells sorted from bone marrow. The origin of the receptors is a donor at least 40 years old with multiple myeloma.

This clonotype has at least ten counts. The chain recombines TRBV2 with TRBJ1-1; no clear D gene. The CDR3 totals 12 residues. V lost 6 bases and J 2 bases, leaving 7 bases between the germline ends. Per the germline V gene, CDR1 is SNHLY and CDR2 is FYNNEI. CDR3 coding DNA: TGTGCCAGCAGGAGAATTAACACTGAAGCTTTCTTT. The encoded protein is CASRRINTEAFF.

The rearrangement links TRBV4-3 to TRBJ2-2, with TRBD2 as a possible D gene (5 bases). The V end lost 3 bases, the J end lost 4 bases, and 15 bases lay between the germline ends. The CDR3 spans 16 residues. Germline CDR1 is LGHNA and CDR2 is YSLEER. This CDR3 is CASSQLLGGGTGELFF. DNA of the CDR3: TGCGCCAGCAGCCAGCTACTAGGAGGAGGCACCGGGGAGCTGTTTTTT.

This clonotype was observed many times. The chain uses TRBV5-1 and TRBJ2-5, with a tentative D call TRBD2 (5 bases). This CDR3 comprises 14 residues. CDR1 is SGHRS and CDR2 is YFSETQ in the germline V gene. Trimming left V 4 bases short and J 3 bases short, with 13 bases between. The DNA for the CDR3 is TGCGCCAGCAGCGGAGGCAGCCGCGAAGAGACCCAGTACTTC. Residues: CASSGGSREETQYF.

This clonotype was counted between two and nine times. V is TRBV10-3 and J is TRBJ2-1; 9 bases align to TRBD2. CDR3 length equals 15 residues. CDR1 is ENHRY, CDR2 SYGVKD, per germline. The V and J ends lost 5 bases and 5 bases, in that order; junction bases with no gene match: 7. The CDR3: CAISFLAGTNNEQFF. CDR3 bases: TGTGCCATCAGTTTTCTAGCGGGAACTAACAATGAGCAGTTCTTC.

The rearrangement joins TRBV10-3 to TRBJ2-6; no definite D call. This CDR3 has 15 residues. Per the germline V gene, CDR1 is ENHRY and CDR2 is SYGVKD. With 2 bases removed from V and 4 bases from J, the gap between germline ends came to 9 bases. CDR3: CAISEVPAGANVLTF. The CDR3 bases are TGTGCCATCAGTGAGGTTCCTGCAGGGGCCAACGTCCTGACTTTC.

This clonotype occurred many times. V usage is TRBV19 and J usage is TRBJ1-4, with unresolved D. CDR3 size: 12 residues. In germline, CDR1 is LNHDA, CDR2 SQIVND (reference sequence). Trimming removed 6 bases from V and 7 bases from J, with 9 bases in between. CDR3 loop: CASRDVGEKLFF. The DNA for the CDR3 is TGTGCCAGTAGAGATGTTGGTGAAAAACTGTTTTTT.

This clonotype was found many times. V is TRBV12-3 or TRBV12-4 and J is TRBJ2-1, with TRBD2 matching 7 bases. This CDR3 spans 17 amino acids. The J segment lost 3 bases and the V segment lost 5 bases, leaving 13 bases of the junction unmatched. CDR3 sequence (DNA): TGTGCCAGCAGTCCCCGGGGCGGGAGTGTTGTCTACAATGAGCAGTTCTTC. This codes for CASSPRGGSVVYNEQFF.

This clonotype has at least ten counts. The gene calls are TRBV4-1 and TRBJ2-7; 10 positions match TRBD2. Germline loops: CDR1 MGHRA, CDR2 YSYEKL. V shed 4 bases, J shed 7 bases, and the junction held 10 bases outside the gene matches. CDR3 size: 15 residues. The CDR3 region is CASSLFLAGAWEQYF. The DNA of the CDR3 is TGCGCCAGCAGCCTGTTCCTAGCGGGAGCTTGGGAGCAGTACTTC.

This clonotype was counted ten times or more. The chain uses TRBV5-1 and TRBJ2-1; 9 nucleotides match TRBD2. Germline lookup yields CDR1 SGHRS and CDR2 YFSETQ. The CDR3 has 15 amino acids. With V trimmed by 0 bases and J by 6 bases, 4 bases remained unmatched. DNA for the CDR3: TGCGCCAGCAGCTTGGTCCCTAGCGGGATCAATGAGCAGTTCTTC. Residues: CASSLVPSGINEQFF.

Comments on this clonotype: A clone one base away is much larger, so this may be a read error. V and J are TRBV5-1 and TRBJ2-7, with D perhaps TRBD1 (5 bases). This CDR3 has 13 amino acids. Germline CDR1 reads SGHRS; CDR2 reads YFSETQ. CDR3 nucleotide sequence: TGCGCCAGCAGAAAGGACAAGACCTACGAGCAGAACTTC. It codes for CASRKDKTYEQNF.

This clonotype was counted many times. The chain recombines TRBV20-1 with TRBJ1-4, with TRBD1 matching 10 bases. Germline assignment: CDR1 DFQATT and CDR2 SNEGSKA (reference sequence). Unmatched junction bases numbered 12, after V lost 6 bases and J lost 8 bases. This CDR3 comprises 15 residues. For the CDR3, the DNA is TGCAGTGCCAACGATCGGGACAGGGGACTCGAAAAACTGTTTTTT. It specifies CSANDRDRGLEKLFF.

This clonotype was counted between two and nine times. A much larger clone differs from this one at a single base, so this may be a read error. V gene TRBV7-3 combines with J gene TRBJ2-5, with D maybe TRBD2 (6 bases). The germline CDR1 and CDR2 sequences are SGHTA and FQGTGA. The CDR3 runs to 14 residues. Trimming left V 5 bases short and J 5 bases short, with 15 bases between. This CDR3 reads CASSPGSGWETQYF. Here the CDR3 DNA reads TGTGCCAGCAGCCCCGGGAGCGGGTGGGAGACCCAGTACTTC.

The gene calls are TRBV29-1 and TRBJ1-2; 7 bases are shared with TRBD1. V dropped 4 bases and J dropped 4; count of bases not matched to a gene: 3. The CDR3 consists of 12 residues. Germline CDR1 is SQVTM and CDR2 is ANQGSEA. The CDR3 DNA is TGCAGCGTTGTAAGGGGGCTCTATGGCTACACCTTC. Protein product: CSVVRGLYGYTF.